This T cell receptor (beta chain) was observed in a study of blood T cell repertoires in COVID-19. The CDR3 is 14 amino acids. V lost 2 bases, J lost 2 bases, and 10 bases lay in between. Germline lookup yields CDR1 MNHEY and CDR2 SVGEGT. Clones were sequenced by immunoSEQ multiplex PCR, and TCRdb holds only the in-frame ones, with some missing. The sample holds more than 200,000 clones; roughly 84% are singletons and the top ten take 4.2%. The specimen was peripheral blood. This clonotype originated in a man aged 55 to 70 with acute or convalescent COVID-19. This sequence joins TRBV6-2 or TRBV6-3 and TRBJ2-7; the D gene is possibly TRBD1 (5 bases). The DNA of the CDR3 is TGTGCCAGCAGTTACGGGGCGGAAACCTACGAGCAGTACTTC. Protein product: CASSYGAETYEQYF.